This T cell receptor (beta chain) stems from a study of OX40 agonist ivuxolimab in advanced cancers. The V end lost 4 bases, the J end lost 2 bases, and 16 bases lay between the germline ends. The CDR3 is made up of 15 amino acids. Per germline, CDR1 SGHDT and CDR2 YYEEEE. Measured with immunoSEQ multiplex PCR; TCRdb has only the in-frame clones, and not every one. The profile shows 100,000 or so clones, 90% to 95% of them singletons. The genes are TRBV5-6 and TRBJ2-7; TRBD2 is a possible D gene (6 bases). The source was CD4+ or CD8+ T cells sorted from blood, collected in a trial of the OX40 agonist ivuxolimab. The TCR was taken from an adult with an advanced solid tumor such as melanoma, head and neck, liver or kidney cancer. The CDR3 is CASSPLGGSTYEQYF. Written as DNA, the CDR3 is TGTGCCAGCAGCCCTTTGGGAGGATCCACCTACGAGCAGTACTTC.